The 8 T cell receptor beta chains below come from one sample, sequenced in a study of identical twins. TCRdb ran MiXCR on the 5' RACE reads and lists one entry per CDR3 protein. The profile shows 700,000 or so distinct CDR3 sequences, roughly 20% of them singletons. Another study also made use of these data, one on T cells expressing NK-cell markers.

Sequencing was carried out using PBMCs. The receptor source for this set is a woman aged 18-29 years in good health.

CDR3 residues: CAISSQTGKSTDTQYF. DNA for the CDR3: TGTGCCATCAGTTCCCAGACGGGGAAAAGCACAGATACGCAGTATTTT. The chain links TRBV10-3 to TRBJ2-3; D might be TRBD2 (5 bases). Germline assignment: CDR1 ENHRY and CDR2 SYGVKD. V was clipped by 5 bases and J by 0 bases, with 15 bases between them. The CDR3 sequence is 16 residues long.

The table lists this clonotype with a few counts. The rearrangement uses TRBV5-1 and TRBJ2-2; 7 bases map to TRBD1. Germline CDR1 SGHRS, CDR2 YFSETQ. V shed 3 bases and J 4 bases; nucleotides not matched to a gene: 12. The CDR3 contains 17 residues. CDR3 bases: TGCGCCAGCAGCTCGCCCCAGGGGGTCGACAGCACCGGGGAGCTGTTTTTT. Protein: CASSSPQGVDSTGELFF.

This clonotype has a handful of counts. The CDR3 DNA sequence: TGTGCCAGCAGTGAATCCCTGGGGGATACGCAGTATTTT. It yields the protein CASSESLGDTQYF. The rearrangement joins TRBV25-1 to TRBJ2-3; D is uncertain. The germline CDR1 and CDR2 sequences are MGHDK and SYGVNS. The length of the CDR3 is 13 residues. Trimming cost V 1 base and J 6 bases, with 8 bases left between them.

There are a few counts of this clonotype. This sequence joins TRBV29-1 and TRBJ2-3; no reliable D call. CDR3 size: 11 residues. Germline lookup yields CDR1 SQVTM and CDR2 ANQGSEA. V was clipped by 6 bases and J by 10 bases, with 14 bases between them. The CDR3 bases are TGCAGCGTCCTCCCGACGGGCGCGCAGTATTTT. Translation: CSVLPTGAQYF.

The DNA of the CDR3 is TGTGCCAGCAGCTTAGAGCCACTAACCTACGAGCAGTACTTC. The encoded protein is CASSLEPLTYEQYF. The V and J genes are TRBV7-9 and TRBJ2-7; D is ambiguous. V was cut by 1 base and J by 2 bases, with 9 bases left in between. The germline V gene encodes CDR1 SEHNR and CDR2 FQNEAQ (reference sequence). The CDR3 extends over 14 amino acids.

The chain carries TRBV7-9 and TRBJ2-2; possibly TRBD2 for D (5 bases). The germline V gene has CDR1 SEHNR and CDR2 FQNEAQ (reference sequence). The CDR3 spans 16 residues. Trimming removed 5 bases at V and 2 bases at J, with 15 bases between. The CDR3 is CASSPTRDPNTGELFF. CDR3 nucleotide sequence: TGTGCCAGCAGCCCCACTAGAGACCCTAACACCGGGGAGCTGTTTTTT.

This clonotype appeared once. The CDR3 sequence: CASRASYDHEQFF. The DNA of the CDR3 is TGTGCCAGCAGGGCCTCGTACGACCATGAGCAGTTCTTC. The V and J genes are TRBV27 and TRBJ2-1; unclear D gene. Germline-derived CDR1 and CDR2 are MNHEY and SMNVEV (reference sequence). The CDR3 covers 13 residues. Trimming left V 6 bases short and J 8 bases short, with 14 bases between.

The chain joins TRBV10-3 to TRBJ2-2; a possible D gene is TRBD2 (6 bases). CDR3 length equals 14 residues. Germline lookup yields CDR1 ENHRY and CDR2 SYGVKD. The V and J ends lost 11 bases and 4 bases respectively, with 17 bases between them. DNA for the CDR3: TGTGCCGTGACTAGTGTCGGCCCCACCGGGGAGCTGTTTTTT. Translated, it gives CAVTSVGPTGELFF.